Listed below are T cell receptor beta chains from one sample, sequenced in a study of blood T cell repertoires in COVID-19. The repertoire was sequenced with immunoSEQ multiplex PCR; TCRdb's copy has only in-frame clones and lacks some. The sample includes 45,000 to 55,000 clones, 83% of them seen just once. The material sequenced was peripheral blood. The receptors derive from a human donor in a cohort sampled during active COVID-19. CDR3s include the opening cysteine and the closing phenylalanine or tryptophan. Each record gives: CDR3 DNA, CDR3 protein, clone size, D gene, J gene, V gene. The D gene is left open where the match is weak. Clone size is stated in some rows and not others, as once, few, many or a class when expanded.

CDR3nt: TGTGCCAGCCGCCCTCCGGGAGTAGATAGCAATCAGCCCCAGCATTTT
CDR3aa: CASRPPGVDSNQPQHF
abundance: -
d_gene: -
j_gene: TRBJ1-5
v_gene: TRBV21-1

CDR3nt: TGTGCCAGCAGTCGGGGCAATCAGCCCCAGCATTTT
CDR3aa: CASSRGNQPQHF
abundance: -
d_gene: -
j_gene: TRBJ1-5
v_gene: TRBV12-3/TRBV12-4

CDR3nt: TGTGCCGTCCATCTACGGACTAATCAGCCCCAGCATTTT
CDR3aa: CAVHLRTNQPQHF
abundance: -
d_gene: -
j_gene: TRBJ1-5
v_gene: TRBV6-6

CDR3nt: TGTGCCAGCAGTCTTTCGGGACTAGTTTTGGAGACCCAGTACTTC
CDR3aa: CASSLSGLVLETQYF
abundance: few
d_gene: TRBD2
j_gene: TRBJ2-5
v_gene: TRBV7-6

CDR3nt: TGTGCCAGCAGCTCCGTCCTAGGGGATGAAGCTTTCTTT
CDR3aa: CASSSVLGDEAFF
abundance: -
d_gene: -
j_gene: TRBJ1-1
v_gene: TRBV7-9

CDR3nt: TGTGCCAGCAGCTTAGAGACAGGGGGCGTTACTGAAGCTTTCTTT
CDR3aa: CASSLETGGVTEAFF
abundance: -
d_gene: TRBD1
j_gene: TRBJ1-1
v_gene: TRBV7-8

CDR3nt: TGTGCCAGCAGTTATGCGGGGGAAGGGGAGCTGTTTTTT
CDR3aa: CASSYAGEGELFF
abundance: -
d_gene: TRBD2
j_gene: TRBJ2-2
v_gene: TRBV6-2/TRBV6-3

CDR3nt: TGTGCCAGTAGTATAGTTATGACCTTTACAGGGGGCACTGAAGCTTTCTTT
CDR3aa: CASSIVMTFTGGTEAFF
abundance: -
d_gene: TRBD1
j_gene: TRBJ1-1
v_gene: TRBV19

CDR3nt: TGTGCCAGTAGTTTCCAGAGGGGCACAGATACGCAGTATTTT
CDR3aa: CASSFQRGTDTQYF
abundance: -
d_gene: -
j_gene: TRBJ2-3
v_gene: TRBV19

CDR3nt: TGTGCCAGCAGTCCCGGGACTAGCGGGGGGGAAACGGCCAAAAACATTCAGTACTTC
CDR3aa: CASSPGTSGGETAKNIQYF
abundance: -
d_gene: TRBD2
j_gene: TRBJ2-4
v_gene: TRBV6-6

CDR3nt: TGCAGCGCACGACAGCTTACAGATACGCAGTATTTT
CDR3aa: CSARQLTDTQYF
abundance: -
d_gene: -
j_gene: TRBJ2-3
v_gene: TRBV29-1

CDR3nt: TGTGCCAGCAATCCTCGAGGGTCCTATAATTCACCCCTCCACTTT
CDR3aa: CASNPRGSYNSPLHF
abundance: -
d_gene: -
j_gene: TRBJ1-6
v_gene: TRBV6-5

CDR3nt: TGTGCCAGCAGCTTCTTATCTAGCACCGGGGAGCTGTTTTTT
CDR3aa: CASSFLSSTGELFF
abundance: medium-sized
d_gene: -
j_gene: TRBJ2-2
v_gene: TRBV7-2

CDR3nt: TGTGCCAGCAGCTTATCGGGGGGCGGCTACGAGCAGTACTTC
CDR3aa: CASSLSGGGYEQYF
abundance: -
d_gene: -
j_gene: TRBJ2-7
v_gene: TRBV7-2

CDR3nt: TGTGCCAGCAGTATCTTAGCGCAGCGGGAGCTGTTTTTT
CDR3aa: CASSILAQRELFF
abundance: -
d_gene: -
j_gene: TRBJ2-2
v_gene: TRBV6-6

CDR3nt: TGTGCCAGCAGTCGAACAGGGAACTACGAGACCCAGTACTTC
CDR3aa: CASSRTGNYETQYF
abundance: -
d_gene: -
j_gene: TRBJ2-5
v_gene: TRBV27

CDR3nt: TGTGCCAGCAGCACACTAGGTACAGATACGCAGTATTTT
CDR3aa: CASSTLGTDTQYF
abundance: few
d_gene: -
j_gene: TRBJ2-3
v_gene: TRBV12-3/TRBV12-4

CDR3nt: TGTGCCAGCAGCCAGACAGGGGGAAGCACCGGGGAGCTGTTTTTT
CDR3aa: CASSQTGGSTGELFF
abundance: -
d_gene: TRBD1
j_gene: TRBJ2-2
v_gene: TRBV6-2/TRBV6-3

CDR3nt: TGCGCCAGCAGCCCCAACCTACTAGAAGGGAAAGAGACCCAGTACTTC
CDR3aa: CASSPNLLEGKETQYF
abundance: -
d_gene: -
j_gene: TRBJ2-5
v_gene: TRBV5-1

CDR3nt: TGTGCCAGCAGTGAAGATGGGACTCTTTACAATGAGCAGTTCTTC
CDR3aa: CASSEDGTLYNEQFF
abundance: -
d_gene: -
j_gene: TRBJ2-1
v_gene: TRBV2

CDR3nt: TGTGCCAGCAGCCGGGACAGGGTGGAGACCCAGTACTTC
CDR3aa: CASSRDRVETQYF
abundance: once
d_gene: TRBD1
j_gene: TRBJ2-5
v_gene: TRBV7-3

CDR3nt: TGCGCCAGCAGCTTGGACAGGGCAGGAGTCTATGGCTACACCTTC
CDR3aa: CASSLDRAGVYGYTF
abundance: -
d_gene: -
j_gene: TRBJ1-2
v_gene: TRBV5-1

CDR3nt: TGTGCCAGCAGTTGGGACAGGGGCACTAAAAATCAGCCCCAGCATTTT
CDR3aa: CASSWDRGTKNQPQHF
abundance: once
d_gene: TRBD1
j_gene: TRBJ1-5
v_gene: TRBV6-5

CDR3nt: TGTGCCAGTAGCCAGGCTCGCTCTGGGGCCAACGTCCTGACTTTC
CDR3aa: CASSQARSGANVLTF
abundance: -
d_gene: -
j_gene: TRBJ2-6
v_gene: TRBV19

CDR3nt: TGTGCCAGCAGCTTGTCCCCTACAGGGGCTAACTATGGCTACACCTTC
CDR3aa: CASSLSPTGANYGYTF
abundance: -
d_gene: TRBD1
j_gene: TRBJ1-2
v_gene: TRBV5-6

CDR3nt: TGTGCCAGCAGTGGGGCGTTAGGACAGTATAGCAATCAGCCCCAGCATTTT
CDR3aa: CASSGALGQYSNQPQHF
abundance: -
d_gene: -
j_gene: TRBJ1-5
v_gene: TRBV2

CDR3nt: TGTGCCAGCAGACACGGACTAGCTCGGGTTGAGCAGTTCTTC
CDR3aa: CASRHGLARVEQFF
abundance: -
d_gene: TRBD2
j_gene: TRBJ2-1
v_gene: TRBV6-6

CDR3nt: TGCAGTGCTGGACAGGGTAGCGAGCAGTACTTC
CDR3aa: CSAGQGSEQYF
abundance: -
d_gene: TRBD1
j_gene: TRBJ2-7
v_gene: TRBV20-1

CDR3nt: TGTGCCAGCAGTTATTCCCCAACAGGGGGCAGGGGGACCCAGTACTTC
CDR3aa: CASSYSPTGGRGTQYF
abundance: once
d_gene: TRBD1
j_gene: TRBJ2-5
v_gene: TRBV6-5

CDR3nt: TGTGCCAGCAGCTCCCCAGGGGGGTTGGTTGGCGGGGAGCTGTTTTTT
CDR3aa: CASSSPGGLVGGELFF
abundance: -
d_gene: -
j_gene: TRBJ2-2
v_gene: TRBV7-3

CDR3nt: TGCGCCAGCAGCCCTTATCTAGCGGGGGTAATTGGCTATGAGCAGTTCTTC
CDR3aa: CASSPYLAGVIGYEQFF
abundance: -
d_gene: TRBD2
j_gene: TRBJ2-1
v_gene: TRBV4-1

CDR3nt: TGTGCCACCAGCAGAAGACAGGTCACCGGGGAGCTGTTTTTT
CDR3aa: CATSRRQVTGELFF
abundance: -
d_gene: -
j_gene: TRBJ2-2
v_gene: TRBV15

CDR3nt: TGTGCCAGCAGTCGTACGGGACAGGGATCCTACGAGCAGTACTTC
CDR3aa: CASSRTGQGSYEQYF
abundance: -
d_gene: TRBD1
j_gene: TRBJ2-7
v_gene: TRBV6-5